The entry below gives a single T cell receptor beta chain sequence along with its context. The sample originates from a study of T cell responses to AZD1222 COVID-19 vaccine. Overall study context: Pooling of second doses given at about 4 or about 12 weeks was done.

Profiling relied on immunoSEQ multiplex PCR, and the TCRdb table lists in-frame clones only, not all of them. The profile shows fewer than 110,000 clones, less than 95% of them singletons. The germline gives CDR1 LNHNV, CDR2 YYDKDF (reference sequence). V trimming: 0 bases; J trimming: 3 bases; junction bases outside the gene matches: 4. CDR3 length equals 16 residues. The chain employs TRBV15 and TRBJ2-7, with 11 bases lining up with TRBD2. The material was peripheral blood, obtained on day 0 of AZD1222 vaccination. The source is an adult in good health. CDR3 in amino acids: CATSRDSLAGGYEQYF. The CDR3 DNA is TGTGCCACCAGCAGAGATTCGCTAGCGGGGGGCTACGAGCAGTACTTC.